This TCR beta chain was sequenced in a study of immune heterogeneity within non-small cell lung tumors. Whole-study findings and limits: Local T-cell clonality tracked moderately but significantly with local tumor mutational burden, giving an R of roughly 0.33. Tumor sites in a patient shared identical dominant CDR3 beta clonotypes and also carried site-unique high-frequency clones.

With V trimmed by 1 base and J by 7 bases, 11 bases remained unmatched. Germline assignment: CDR1 GTSNPN and CDR2 SVGIG (reference sequence). The CDR3 sequence is 16 residues long. This clonotype was picked up a small number of times. Its antigen is unidentified. Since a much larger clone is just one base distant, this may be a read error. It was a multiplex PCR that amplified TCR beta CDR3, with 32 V and 13 J primers. Each CDR3 protein is one row after TCRdb ran MiXCR on the multiplex PCR reads. The table records approximately 6,000 distinct CDR3 sequences, approximately 23% of them present only once. As template, the study used bulk tumor genomic DNA at around 590 ng per sample. Multiple widely separated biopsies were taken from each primary tumor at surgery. Curative surgery was undertaken by patients, who had untreated, newly diagnosed non-small cell lung cancer. All donors had received a new diagnosis of non-small cell lung cancer and were undergoing surgery with curative intent.

This sequence was found in a man aged 60-69 years with non-small cell lung cancer. Sequenced material: lung tumor tissue. This chain joins TRBV30 and TRBJ1-1, with 11 nucleotides matching TRBD1. CDR3 in amino acids: CAWSGGGTGGFREAFF. In DNA form, the CDR3 reads TGTGCCTGGAGTGGGGGGGGGACAGGGGGATTTCGTGAAGCTTTCTTT. Combining the CDR3 with reference TRBV30 and TRBJ1-1 gives the whole variable domain SQTIHQWPATLVQPVGSPLSLECTVEGTSNPNLYWYRQAAGRGLQLLFYSVGIGQISSEVPQNLSASRPQDRQFILSSKKLLLSDSGFYLCAWSGGGTGGFREAFFGQGTRLTVV.